This is a list of T cell receptor beta chains from one sample in a study of blood T cell repertoires in COVID-19. Profiled with immunoSEQ multiplex PCR; TCRdb holds only in-frame clones, not every one. The data show 50,000 to 55,000 clones, around 85% seen once. Sequenced input: peripheral blood. The receptors derive from a man aged 60 to 69 with acute or convalescent COVID-19. CDR3s leave out the opening cysteine and the closing phenylalanine or tryptophan.

>TRBV5-4|TRBJ2-7
ASSPGRGRYEQY
>TRBV13|TRBJ1-5
ASSHSASNQPQH
>TRBV6-6|TRBJ2-5
ASSRRETVETQY
>TRBV6-4|TRBJ2-1
ASSRGAMSSYNEQF
>TRBV10-2|TRBJ2-5
ASSADSGITQY
>TRBV7-9|TRBJ1-1
ASRRDFPNTEAF
>TRBV7-9|TRBJ1-4
ASSSGTGDEKLF
>TRBV6-6|TRBJ1-1
ASSTAGNTEAF
>TRBV11-1|TRBJ1-1
ASSSRRGEREAF
>TRBV11-2|TRBJ2-7
ASSSRTGADEQY